This TCR beta chain was found in a study of cytomegalovirus exposure and HLA in healthy donors. Whole-study results and caveats: A later analysis by the authors found several of the most significant clusters apparently linked to common viral pathogens.

Vbeta (60) and Jbeta (13) primers were used in the PCR. This table comes from immunoSEQ multiplex PCR, and its TCRdb copy is limited to in-frame clones, with some not included. The sample yields 150,000 to 200,000 clones, roughly four fifths seen once. On this clone itself: Its antigen remains unidentified.

The CDR3 is 15 amino acids. V shed 5 bases and J shed 0 bases, with 13 bases lying between them. Germline CDR1 is MDHEN and CDR2 is SYDVKM. The rearrangement joins TRBV28 to TRBJ1-1; D not certain. This receptor was obtained from a woman aged 45-65 years in good health and CMV-seronegative. Source material: PBMCs. CDR3 bases: TGTGCCAGCAGTCTAACAGTTCAGGTGAACACTGAAGCTTTCTTT. Translated: CASSLTVQVNTEAFF.